A selection of T cell receptor beta chains follows, all from one sample in a study of T cells in narcolepsy. Only in-frame clones appear in the TCRdb table, and some are missing; sequencing was by immunoSEQ multiplex PCR. The sample gives tens of thousands of clones, about four fifths of which show up once; over 1.5% is in the top ten. The sequenced material came from memory (CD45RA-) CD4+ T cells from blood. The receptor set was obtained from a human donor in good health. Both conserved end residues are part of each CDR3. D genes are given only for firm matches. Clone size appears in some rows only: once, few, many, or a class for an expanded clone.

TRBD1 TRBJ1-4 NA TRBV11-1 CASSPSGGKEKLFF TGTGCCAGCAGCCCTTCAGGGGGTAAGGAAAAACTGTTTTTT
NA TRBJ2-3 NA TRBV6-1 CASSERDTQYF TGTGCCAGCAGTGAGAGAGATACGCAGTATTTT
NA TRBJ1-5 NA TRBV6-1 CASSEWRGGPQHF TGTGCCAGCAGTGAATGGAGGGGCGGGCCCCAGCATTTT
TRBD1 TRBJ1-2 NA TRBV5-1 CASGGQRSYGYTF TGCGCCAGCGGGGGACAGAGGAGCTATGGCTACACCTTC
TRBD2 TRBJ2-2 NA TRBV19 CASTLWGLASNTGELFF TGTGCCAGTACCTTATGGGGACTAGCGTCGAACACCGGGGAGCTGTTTTTT
NA TRBJ1-3 NA TRBV6-5 CASSYSEGSGNTIYF TGTGCCAGCAGTTACTCAGAGGGGTCTGGAAACACCATATATTTT
NA TRBJ2-7 once TRBV29-1 CSVAPAPFSYEQYF TGCAGCGTTGCCCCAGCCCCCTTCTCCTACGAGCAGTACTTC
TRBD1 TRBJ1-4 NA TRBV29-1 CSAVGRGPVGNEKLFF TGCAGCGCCGTAGGCAGGGGGCCTGTCGGTAATGAAAAACTGTTTTTT
TRBD2 TRBJ2-7 NA TRBV7-2 CASSWVSGDTPAYEQYF TGTGCCAGCAGCTGGGTTAGCGGGGACACCCCGGCCTACGAGCAGTACTTC
TRBD2 TRBJ2-7 NA TRBV4-3 CASSQAVGLAASYEQYF TGCGCCAGCAGCCAAGCGGTGGGACTAGCGGCCTCCTACGAGCAGTACTTC
TRBD1 TRBJ1-4 NA TRBV6-5 CATKKQGAHHEKLFF TGTGCCACGAAGAAGCAGGGGGCTCATCATGAAAAACTGTTTTTT
NA TRBJ2-6 NA TRBV5-1 CASSSESSGANVLTF TGCGCCAGCAGCTCGGAGAGCTCTGGGGCCAACGTCCTGACTTTC
NA TRBJ2-2 few TRBV5-4 CASSLGGLNTGELFF TGTGCCAGCAGCTTGGGGGGACTGAACACCGGGGAGCTGTTTTTT
NA TRBJ2-5 once TRBV4-3 CASSRTVQETQYF TGCGCCAGCAGCAGGACGGTCCAAGAGACCCAGTACTTC
NA TRBJ2-5 NA TRBV4-1 CASSQEGGNGETQYF TGCGCCAGCAGCCAAGAGGGGGGCAACGGAGAGACCCAGTACTTC
TRBD1 TRBJ1-2 NA TRBV19 CATLNTIPRRDRGANYGYTF TGTGCCACTCTAAACACAATTCCCAGGCGGGACAGGGGTGCGAACTATGGCTACACCTTC
TRBD1 TRBJ1-6 NA TRBV11-2 CASSLTGGSLSLHF TGTGCCAGCAGCCTGACAGGGGGAAGCTTGTCCCTCCACTTT
NA TRBJ2-5 NA TRBV25-1 CASSELDTEQETQYF TGTGCCAGCAGTGAATTAGACACCGAACAAGAGACCCAGTACTTC
TRBD1 TRBJ2-3 NA TRBV9 CASSFRDRDTDTQYF TGTGCCAGCAGCTTCAGGGACAGGGACACAGATACGCAGTATTTT
TRBD1 TRBJ1-5 NA TRBV28 CASSPTGFDQPQHF TGTGCCAGCAGCCCGACAGGGTTCGATCAGCCCCAGCATTTT
TRBD2 TRBJ2-1 NA TRBV5-4 CASSLLASGGSYSYNEQFF TGTGCCAGCAGCTTGTTAGCTAGCGGGGGCTCTTACTCCTACAATGAGCAGTTCTTC
NA TRBJ2-7 once TRBV27 CASSLSGPEGYEQYF TGTGCCAGCAGTTTATCGGGTCCGGAAGGCTACGAGCAGTACTTC
NA TRBJ2-6 NA TRBV11-2 CASSLAGEGANVLTF TGTGCCAGCAGCTTAGCGGGGGAAGGGGCCAACGTCCTGACTTTC